This TCR beta chain comes out of a study of early stage breast cancer tumors. Study context: Invasive lobular carcinomas made up about 35% of the 12 ER+/PR+/HER2- tumors.

The repertoire was sequenced with immunoSEQ multiplex PCR; TCRdb's copy has only in-frame clones and lacks some. The sample has about 7,900 clones, approximately 66% seen once. The receptor comes from a person between 70 and 80 years old with breast cancer. The sample was breast tumor tissue.

The CDR3 here is CATSRDGQGADTQYF. DNA of the CDR3: TGTGCCACCAGCAGAGATGGACAGGGTGCAGATACGCAGTATTTT. The chain is built from TRBV15 and TRBJ2-3; TRBD1 aligns across 8 bases. CDR1 and CDR2 from the germline V gene are LNHNV and YYDKDF (reference sequence). V lost 0 bases and J lost 4; bases outside the gene matches: 3. CDR3 size: 15 residues.